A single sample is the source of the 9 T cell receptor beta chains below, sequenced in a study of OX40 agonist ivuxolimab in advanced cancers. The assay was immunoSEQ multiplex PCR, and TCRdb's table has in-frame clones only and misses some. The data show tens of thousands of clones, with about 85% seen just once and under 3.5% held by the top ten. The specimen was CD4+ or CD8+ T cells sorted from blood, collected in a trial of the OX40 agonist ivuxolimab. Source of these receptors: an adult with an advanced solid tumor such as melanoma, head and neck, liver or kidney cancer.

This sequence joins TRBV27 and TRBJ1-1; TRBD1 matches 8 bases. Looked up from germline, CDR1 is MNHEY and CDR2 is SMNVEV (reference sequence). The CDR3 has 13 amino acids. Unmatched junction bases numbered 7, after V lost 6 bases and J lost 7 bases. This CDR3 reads CASRSGQGGEAFF. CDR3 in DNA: TGTGCCAGCAGAAGCGGACAGGGTGGTGAAGCTTTCTTT.

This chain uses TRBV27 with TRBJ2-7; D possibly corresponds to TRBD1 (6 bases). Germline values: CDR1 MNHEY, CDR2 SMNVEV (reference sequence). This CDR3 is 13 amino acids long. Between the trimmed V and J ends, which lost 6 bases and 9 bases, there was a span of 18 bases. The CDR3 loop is CASSHRPGHSQYF. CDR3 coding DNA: TGTGCCAGCAGCCACCGACCGGGACATTCGCAGTACTTC.

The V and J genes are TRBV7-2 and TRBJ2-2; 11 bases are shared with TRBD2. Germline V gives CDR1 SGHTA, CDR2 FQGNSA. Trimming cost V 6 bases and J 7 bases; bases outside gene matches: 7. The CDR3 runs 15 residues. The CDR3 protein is CASRPTSGAGGELFF. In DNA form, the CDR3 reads TGTGCCAGCAGACCGACTAGCGGGGCTGGCGGGGAGCTGTTTTTT.

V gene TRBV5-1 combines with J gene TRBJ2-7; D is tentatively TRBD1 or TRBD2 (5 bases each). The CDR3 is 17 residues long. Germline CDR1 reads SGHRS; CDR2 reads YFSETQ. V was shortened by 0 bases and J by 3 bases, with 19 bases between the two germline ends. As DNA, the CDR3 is TGCGCCAGCAGCTTGGATGTTGTTAGGACAACTAGCTACGAGCAGTACTTC. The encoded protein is CASSLDVVRTTSYEQYF.

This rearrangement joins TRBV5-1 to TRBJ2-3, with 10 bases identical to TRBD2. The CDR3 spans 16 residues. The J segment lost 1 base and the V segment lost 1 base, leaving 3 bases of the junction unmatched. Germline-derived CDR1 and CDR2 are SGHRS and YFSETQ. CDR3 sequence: CASSLWGTSGTDTQYF. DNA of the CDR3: TGCGCCAGCAGCTTGTGGGGGACTAGCGGCACAGATACGCAGTATTTT.

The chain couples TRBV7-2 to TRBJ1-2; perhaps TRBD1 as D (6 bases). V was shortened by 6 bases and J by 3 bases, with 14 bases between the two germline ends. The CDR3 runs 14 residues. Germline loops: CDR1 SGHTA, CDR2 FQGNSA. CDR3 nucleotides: TGTGCCAGCAGACCGGGGGGGCAAGACTATGGCTACACCTTC. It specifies CASRPGGQDYGYTF.

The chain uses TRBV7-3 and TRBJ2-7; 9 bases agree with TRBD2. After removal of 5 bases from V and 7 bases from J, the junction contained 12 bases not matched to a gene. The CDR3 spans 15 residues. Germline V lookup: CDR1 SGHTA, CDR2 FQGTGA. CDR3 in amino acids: CASSPSLAGVGEQYF. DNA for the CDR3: TGTGCCAGCAGCCCGAGTTTAGCGGGAGTTGGGGAGCAGTACTTC.

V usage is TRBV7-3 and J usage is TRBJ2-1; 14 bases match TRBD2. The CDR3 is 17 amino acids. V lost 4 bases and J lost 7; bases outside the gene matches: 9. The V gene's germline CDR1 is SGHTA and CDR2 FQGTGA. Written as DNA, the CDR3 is TGTGCCAGCAGCTCAACGGGGACTAGCGGGAGTTCGAATGAGCAGTTCTTC. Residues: CASSSTGTSGSSNEQFF.

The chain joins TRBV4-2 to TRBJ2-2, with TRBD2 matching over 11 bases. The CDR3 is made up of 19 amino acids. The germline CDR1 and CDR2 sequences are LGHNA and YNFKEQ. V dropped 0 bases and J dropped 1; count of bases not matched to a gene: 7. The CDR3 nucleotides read TGTGCCAGCAGCCAAGATTCGGGACTAGCGGTTAAGAACACCGGGGAGCTGTTTTTT. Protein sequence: CASSQDSGLAVKNTGELFF.